The 30 T cell receptor beta chains below were found in one sample sequenced in a study of early T cells in non-severe SARS-CoV-2 infection. TCRdb processed the 5' RACE reads anew with MiXCR; each CDR3 protein has one entry. The sample holds some 41,000 distinct CDR3 sequences; around 23% are singletons and the top ten take 4% to 5%. The source material was whole blood, sampled at baseline. The receptors stem from an adult who was a healthcare worker with PCR-confirmed SARS-CoV-2 infection or an uninfected control (not recorded which).

The chain links TRBV5-6 to TRBJ1-4, with D hard to call. Deletions cut 1 base from V and 3 bases from J, with 7 bases between. Germline-derived CDR1 and CDR2 are SGHDT and YYEEEE. CDR3 length equals 14 residues. In DNA, the CDR3 is TGTGCCAGCAGCTTGAGAGGGTCTAATGAAAAACTGTTTTTT. Translating it yields CASSLRGSNEKLFF.

This chain uses TRBV7-3 with TRBJ1-1; D is uncertain. Germline V lookup: CDR1 SGHTA, CDR2 FQGTGA. The CDR3 spans 13 residues. The V end was cut by 1 base, the J end by 4 bases, with 7 bases between. The CDR3 DNA sequence: TGTGCCAGCAGCTTAAGGTCAGGCACTGAAGCTTTCTTT. It specifies CASSLRSGTEAFF.

This chain joins TRBV12-3 or TRBV12-4 and TRBJ1-2; 10 bases agree with TRBD1. With V trimmed by 6 bases and J by 2 bases, 3 bases remained unmatched. The CDR3 spans 14 residues. The CDR3 is CASSWTGGNYGYTF. Written as DNA, the CDR3 is TGTGCCAGCAGCTGGACAGGGGGAAACTATGGCTACACCTTC.

The V gene is TRBV19, the J gene TRBJ1-2; D is unresolved. Looked up from germline, CDR1 is LNHDA and CDR2 is SQIVND (reference sequence). The CDR3 loop spans 13 amino acids. The V gene lost 5 bases and the J gene lost 6 bases, with 13 bases spanning the gap. Written as DNA, the CDR3 is TGTGCCAGTAGTTACTTGGAGCTTGATGGCTACACCTTC. Amino acid sequence: CASSYLELDGYTF.

The chain combines TRBV7-9 with TRBJ1-4; D perhaps matches TRBD1 (5 bases). V lost 6 bases to trimming and J lost 4 bases, with 15 bases between them. The CDR3 has 15 residues. CDR1 is SEHNR, CDR2 FQNEAQ, per germline (reference sequence). Here the CDR3 DNA reads TGTGCCAGCAGGTCATCCGGGACTCTTAATGAAAAACTGTTTTTT. It specifies CASRSSGTLNEKLFF.

The CDR3 region is CASSFPSLEQYF. The CDR3 DNA sequence: TGTGCCAGCAGCTTTCCGAGCCTCGAGCAGTACTTC. The chain has TRBV7-2 and TRBJ2-7; no firm D call. V lost 3 bases, J lost 6 bases, and 9 bases lay in between. CDR3 size: 12 residues. Per the germline V gene, CDR1 is SGHTA and CDR2 is FQGNSA.

The gene calls are TRBV9 and TRBJ1-1; D is undetermined. The CDR3 covers 14 residues. Germline CDR1 and CDR2: SGDLS and YYNGEE. The V end lost 2 bases, the J end lost 7 bases, and 15 bases lay between the germline ends. CDR3: CASSVHPERSEAFF. The CDR3 nucleotides read TGTGCCAGCAGCGTCCACCCAGAACGTAGTGAAGCTTTCTTT. Full variable domain (remainder filled in from reference TRBV9 and TRBJ1-1): DSGVTQTPKHLITATGQRVTLRCSPRSGDLSVYWYQQSLDQGLQFLIQYYNGEERAKGNILERFSAQQFPDLHSELNLSSLELGDSALYFCASSVHPERSEAFFGQGTRLTVV.

This chain joins TRBV7-2 and TRBJ1-2, with 10 bases identical to TRBD1. Germline V gene sequence: CDR1 SGHTA, CDR2 FQGNSA. The CDR3 length is 16 residues. After removal of 5 bases from V and 4 bases from J, the junction contained 10 bases not matched to a gene. The CDR3 DNA reads as TGTGCCAGCAGCCCAGACAGGGGGCTTCTAAGCTATGGCTACACCTTC. It codes for CASSPDRGLLSYGYTF.

This chain connects TRBV2 to TRBJ2-7; D is uncertain. The CDR3 has 10 amino acids. In germline, CDR1 is SNHLY, CDR2 FYNNEI. V lost 1 base and J 9 bases, leaving 4 bases between the germline ends. Here the CDR3 DNA reads TGTGCCAGCAGTGAAGGGGGGCAGTACTTC. This sequence encodes CASSEGGQYF.

The chain recombines TRBV6-2 or TRBV6-3 with TRBJ2-1; 10 bases are a match to TRBD2. J gave up 3 bases and V 4 bases, and 3 bases lay outside the gene matches. Germline lookup yields CDR1 MNHEY and CDR2 SVGEGT. The CDR3 loop spans 15 amino acids. CDR3 DNA sequence: TGTGCCAGCAGTTCTGTAGCGGGGGGCTACAATGAGCAGTTCTTC. Protein product: CASSSVAGGYNEQFF.

J is TRBJ2-7 and V is TRBV13, with a possible D match to TRBD1 (6 bases). Germline V CDR1 and CDR2: PRHDT, FYEKMQ (reference sequence). This CDR3 comprises 14 residues. Trimming took off 4 bases at V and 0 bases at J, with 10 bases between the two ends. DNA of the CDR3: TGTGCCAGCAGCTCCCGGACAGACTCCTACGAGCAGTACTTC. Amino acid sequence: CASSSRTDSYEQYF.

The chain is built from TRBV12-3 or TRBV12-4 and TRBJ1-1, with TRBD1 identical over 9 bases. V dropped 6 bases and J dropped 5; count of bases not matched to a gene: 7. The CDR3 has 14 residues. The CDR3 coding sequence is TGTGCCAGCAGCAAGGGACAGGGCTGGACTGAAGCTTTCTTT. This gives the protein CASSKGQGWTEAFF.

This clonotype was seen only a few times. The CDR3 coding sequence is TGCGCCAGCTCCGAGACAGGGGGAACCTACGAGCAGTACTTC. It is translated as CASSETGGTYEQYF. The V gene is TRBV10-2, the J gene TRBJ2-7; the match to TRBD1 covers 9 bases. V lost 8 bases to trimming and J lost 2 bases; unmatched junction nucleotides: 7. CDR3 length: 14 amino acids. Germline lookup yields CDR1 WSHSY and CDR2 SAAADI.

The chain links TRBV7-2 to TRBJ1-6; tentatively, D is TRBD1 (6 bases). The V end lost 5 bases, the J end lost 3 bases, and 8 bases lay between the germline ends. The CDR3 sequence is 14 residues long. Germline V gene data show CDR1 as SGHTA and CDR2 as FQGNSA. The chain's CDR3 is CASSGTNYNSPLHF. For the CDR3, the DNA is TGTGCCAGCAGCGGGACAAACTATAATTCACCCCTCCACTTT. Filled out from reference TRBV7-2 and TRBJ1-6, the complete variable domain reads GAGVSQSPSNKVTEKGKDVELRCDPISGHTALYWYRQSLGQGLEFLIYFQGNSAPDKSGLPSDRFSAERTGGSVSTLTIQRTQQEDSAVYLCASSGTNYNSPLHFGNGTRLTVT.

This clonotype was detected a few times. The chain links TRBV20-1 to TRBJ2-7, with 10 bases that match TRBD2. From germline, CDR1 is DFQATT and CDR2 SNEGSKA (reference sequence). With 3 bases clipped from V and 2 bases from J, the junction kept 7 bases outside the gene matches. The CDR3 is 15 residues long. The CDR3 here is CSASSRAGGTYEQYF. CDR3 sequence (DNA): TGCAGTGCTAGCTCCAGAGCGGGGGGGACCTACGAGCAGTACTTC.

This clonotype was observed at least ten times. The chain recombines TRBV4-1 with TRBJ2-1; a possible D gene is TRBD2 (5 bases). The CDR3 contains 16 residues. Trimming removed 4 bases from V and 9 bases from J, with 22 bases in between. Germline CDR1 reads MGHRA; CDR2 reads YSYEKL. The CDR3 protein is CASSPKTDWFAAEQFF. The CDR3 nucleotides read TGCGCCAGCAGCCCCAAAACGGACTGGTTTGCTGCTGAGCAGTTCTTC.

The rearrangement links TRBV5-1 to TRBJ1-1; 8 positions agree with TRBD1. J was trimmed by 6 bases and V by 6 bases; bases with no gene match: 13. Germline values: CDR1 SGHRS, CDR2 YFSETQ. The CDR3 loop spans 15 amino acids. CDR3 residues: CASIRLPDRGAEAFF. CDR3 coding DNA: TGCGCCAGCATTCGACTACCAGACAGGGGCGCTGAAGCTTTCTTT.

This clonotype came up a few times. The chain uses TRBV7-6 and TRBJ2-5; 7 nucleotides align to TRBD1. Germline V CDR1 and CDR2: SGHVS, FNYEAQ. The ends lost 2 bases at V and 3 bases at J; junction bases unmatched: 15. The CDR3 spans 18 residues. DNA of the CDR3: TGTGCCAGCAGCTTACCCCCGGACAGGTCCCCGTTGGAAGAGACCCAGTACTTC. Translation gives CASSLPPDRSPLEETQYF.

This clonotype was found many times. The V and J genes are TRBV10-3 and TRBJ2-7, with D tentatively TRBD2 (6 bases). CDR1 ENHRY and CDR2 SYGVKD come from the germline V gene. Trimming stripped 11 bases from V and 5 bases from J, with 19 bases between. This CDR3 has 13 amino acids. CDR3 DNA sequence: TGTGCCTCCCGGCGCGGGGAGGCGGACGAGCAGTACTTC. It translates to CASRRGEADEQYF.

The chain employs TRBV25-1 and TRBJ1-3; no definite D call. Trimming pared 3 bases from V and 6 bases from J, leaving 6 bases between. The CDR3 runs 12 residues. Germline CDR1 MGHDK, CDR2 SYGVNS. The DNA for the CDR3 is TGTGCCAGCAGTGATCTGGAAAACACCATATATTTT. Translating gives CASSDLENTIYF.

There are a few counts of this clonotype. The J gene is TRBJ1-2, the V gene TRBV19, with 8 bases aligning to TRBD1. This CDR3 spans 15 amino acids. The V and J ends lost 4 bases and 0 bases, in that order; junction bases with no gene match: 4. CDR1 and CDR2 (germline): LNHDA, SQIVND (reference sequence). The CDR3 protein is CASSTPGGSNYGYTF. Here the CDR3 DNA reads TGTGCCAGTAGTACTCCAGGGGGCTCTAACTATGGCTACACCTTC.

J is TRBJ2-5 and V is TRBV5-1, with D perhaps assigned TRBD1 or TRBD2 (5 bases each). Germline values: CDR1 SGHRS, CDR2 YFSETQ. Trimming removed 2 bases from V and 5 bases from J, with 13 bases in between. The CDR3 length is 14 residues. The CDR3 coding sequence is TGCGCCAGCAGCTTCGGGGCCTCCACGGAGACCCAGTACTTC. This sequence encodes CASSFGASTETQYF.

The gene calls are TRBV10-3 and TRBJ2-3; D is perhaps TRBD1 (6 bases). The CDR3 length is 14 residues. The V end was cut by 8 bases, the J end by 4 bases, with 16 bases between. Germline CDR1 reads ENHRY; CDR2 reads SYGVKD. The CDR3 sequence: CAISGTTLSDTQYF. The CDR3 DNA reads TGTGCCATCTCAGGGACAACGCTTTCAGATACGCAGTATTTT.

This chain connects TRBV20-1 to TRBJ2-1, with 9 bases lining up with TRBD2. Germline-derived CDR1 and CDR2 are DFQATT and SNEGSKA (reference sequence). This CDR3 has 17 amino acids. J lost 2 bases, V lost 0 bases, and 8 bases had no gene match. The DNA of the CDR3 is TGCAGTGCTAGAGATTCCCCCCCTAGCGGGGCCTACAATGAGCAGTTCTTC. Translation gives CSARDSPPSGAYNEQFF.

This clonotype was picked up a small number of times. The genes are TRBV12-3 or TRBV12-4 and TRBJ1-1; the D is unclear. The CDR3 is made up of 13 amino acids. The V end lost 3 bases, the J end lost 5 bases, and 10 bases lay between the germline ends. CDR3 bases: TGTGCCAGCAGTTTCTTTTTGGAGACTGAAGCTTTCTTT. Amino acid sequence: CASSFFLETEAFF.

This clonotype has only a few counts. This chain uses TRBV27 with TRBJ1-2, with 7 bases lining up with TRBD1. The CDR3 is 13 amino acids. Germline lookup yields CDR1 MNHEY and CDR2 SMNVEV (reference sequence). The ends lost 5 bases at V and 5 bases at J; junction bases unmatched: 5. The CDR3 spells CASSIGTAYGYTF. CDR3 DNA sequence: TGTGCCAGCAGTATCGGGACAGCTTATGGCTACACCTTC.

This clonotype was detected once. This rearrangement joins TRBV27 to TRBJ2-3, with D unresolved. Trimming took 4 bases from V and 3 from J, leaving 11 bases between them. This CDR3 contains 14 residues. Germline-derived CDR1 and CDR2 are MNHEY and SMNVEV (reference sequence). This CDR3 reads CASSYGRETDTQYF. The CDR3 DNA sequence: TGTGCCAGCAGTTACGGCAGAGAAACAGATACGCAGTATTTT.

This clonotype was counted many times. The chain uses TRBV2 and TRBJ1-2; 7 positions agree with TRBD1. Unmatched junction bases numbered 6, after V lost 4 bases and J lost 4 bases. The CDR3 runs to 14 residues. Germline V gene lookup returns CDR1 SNHLY and CDR2 FYNNEI. The CDR3 DNA reads as TGTGCCAGCAGTGGACAGGGACTAATCTATGGCTACACCTTC. This translates into CASSGQGLIYGYTF.

The chain employs TRBV14 and TRBJ1-1; D unclear. This CDR3 is 12 amino acids long. Germline V lookup: CDR1 SGHDN, CDR2 FVKESK. V lost 9 bases and J 3 bases, leaving 11 bases between the germline ends. This chain's CDR3 is CASTGRDTEAFF. The CDR3 DNA reads TGTGCCAGTACCGGGAGGGACACTGAAGCTTTCTTT.

This clonotype was picked up a small number of times. The chain combines TRBV4-1 with TRBJ1-1, with D unclear. The CDR3 consists of 13 residues. V lost 9 bases to trimming and J lost 0 bases, with 11 bases between them. From germline, CDR1 is MGHRA and CDR2 YSYEKL. CDR3 region: CASIGVMNTEAFF. For the CDR3, the DNA is TGCGCCAGTATTGGAGTCATGAACACTGAAGCTTTCTTT.